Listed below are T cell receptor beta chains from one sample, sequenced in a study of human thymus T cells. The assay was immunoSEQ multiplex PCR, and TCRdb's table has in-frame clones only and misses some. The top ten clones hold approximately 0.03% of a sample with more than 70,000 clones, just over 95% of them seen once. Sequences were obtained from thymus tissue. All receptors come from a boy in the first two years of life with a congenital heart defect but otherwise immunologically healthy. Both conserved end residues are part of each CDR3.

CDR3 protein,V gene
CASSQEAPTPTKRLNYGYTF,TRBV4-1
CASSSDRTDNEQFF,TRBV18
CASSLDPTGRSNQPQHF,TRBV7-9
CASSPRRGLSTDTQYF,TRBV7-9
CASSLLERESTDTQYF,TRBV7-9
CASSQDDLGSSGNTIYF,TRBV4-2
CASSLRRTGGGYGYTF,TRBV7-2
CASSYSIGSTEAFF,TRBV6-5
CASSETWERDSYNSPLHF,TRBV5-6
CASSGRQNTDTQYF,TRBV6-1
CASSLLREPQETQYF,TRBV7-2
CASSSPGGDEQFF,TRBV6-4
CASSLNHTEAFF,TRBV11-2
CASSIREGGEQFF,TRBV19
CASSGGPNEQFF,TRBV6-4
CASSSGRGNNSPLHF,TRBV19
CASSASYGYTF,TRBV6-1
CASSETPSVGEKLFF,TRBV6-1